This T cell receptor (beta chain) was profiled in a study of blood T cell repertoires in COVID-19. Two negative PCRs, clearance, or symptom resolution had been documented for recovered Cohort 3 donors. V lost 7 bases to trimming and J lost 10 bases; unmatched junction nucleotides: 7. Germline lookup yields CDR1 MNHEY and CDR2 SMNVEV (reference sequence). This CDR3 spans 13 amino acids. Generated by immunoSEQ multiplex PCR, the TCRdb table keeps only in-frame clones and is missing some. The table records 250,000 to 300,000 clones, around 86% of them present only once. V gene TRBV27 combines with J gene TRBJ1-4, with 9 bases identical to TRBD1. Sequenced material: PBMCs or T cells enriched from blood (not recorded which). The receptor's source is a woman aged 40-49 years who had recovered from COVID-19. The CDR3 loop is CASTTGGRGKLFF. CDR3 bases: TGTGCCAGCACTACAGGGGGCAGGGGAAAACTGTTTTTT.